The 2 T cell receptor beta chains listed next were all sequenced from one sample in a study of T cells in Graves' hyperthyroidism and ophthalmopathy. What was amplified from RNA transcripts were TCR beta CDR3 regions. The study used the HTBI primer set for a first-round RT-PCR of the TCR CDR3. Each CDR3 protein gets one entry after TCRdb re-called the multiplex PCR reads with MiXCR. Among 400,000 to 450,000 distinct CDR3 sequences listed, 14% to 15% were seen once. Sequenced input: blood. These receptors were obtained from a man in his late teens or twenties with Graves' ophthalmopathy.

This clonotype was detected many times. The rearrangement uses TRBV5-1 and TRBJ2-1, with unresolved D. The CDR3 is 13 amino acids. The V and J ends lost 7 bases and 6 bases respectively, with 14 bases between them. Looked up from germline, CDR1 is SGHRS and CDR2 is YFSETQ. The DNA for the CDR3 is TGCGCCAGCGTGGAACCCACGGGCAATGAGCAGTTCTTC. This codes for CASVEPTGNEQFF.

This clonotype was seen many times. The J gene is TRBJ2-3, the V gene TRBV20-1; 9 bases are a match to TRBD2. Germline CDR1 is DFQATT and CDR2 is SNEGSKA (reference sequence). V shed 3 bases, J shed 5 bases, and the junction held 6 bases outside the gene matches. This CDR3 has 14 amino acids. The CDR3 sequence is CSARRAGGVDTQYF. DNA of the CDR3: TGCAGTGCTAGGAGAGCGGGAGGTGTAGATACGCAGTATTTT.